The next 3 T cell receptor beta chains were all read from a single sample in a study of cytomegalovirus exposure and HLA in healthy donors. Primers included in the PCR were 60 Vbeta and 13 Jbeta primers. Clones were sequenced by immunoSEQ multiplex PCR, and TCRdb holds only the in-frame ones, with some missing. Recorded for this sample: roughly 120,000 clones. The sequenced sample was PBMCs. These receptors were obtained from a man aged 18 to 29 in good health and CMV-seronegative.

The genes are TRBV18 and TRBJ2-7; 10 nucleotides line up with TRBD1. The germline V gene has CDR1 KGHSH and CDR2 LQKENI. Losses at the gene ends were 3 bases for V and 2 bases for J; bases not matched to a gene: 1. CDR3 size: 14 residues. CDR3 in DNA: TGTGCCAGCTCACCCGGACAGGGGGCCTACGAGCAGTACTTC. It specifies CASSPGQGAYEQYF.

The J gene is TRBJ1-1, the V gene TRBV7-9, with a tentative D call TRBD1 (5 bases). This CDR3 has 15 residues. V lost 4 bases and J lost 1, with 13 bases in between. Germline V gives CDR1 SEHNR, CDR2 FQNEAQ (reference sequence). CDR3 nucleotide sequence: TGTGCCAGCAGCTCTCCGGGGCGGGAGAACACTGAAGCTTTCTTT. This sequence encodes CASSSPGRENTEAFF.

The V call is TRBV6-1, the J call TRBJ1-1; D perhaps matches TRBD1 (6 bases). The germline CDR1 and CDR2 sequences are MNHNS and SASEGT. The V and J ends lost 6 bases and 4 bases respectively, with 18 bases between them. This CDR3 spans 15 amino acids. The CDR3 coding sequence is TGTGCCAGCAGGCGAATAAAGGCGGGGGCCACTGAAGCTTTCTTT. Residues: CASRRIKAGATEAFF.